What follows describes a single T cell receptor (beta chain). RNA extraction was followed by reverse transcription into cDNA, which acted as the sequencing template. TCRdb's table, derived via immunoSEQ multiplex PCR, lists solely in-frame clones and lacks some. The sample consists of under 300,000 clones, 60% of them appearing once. The treatment here: oral pan-JAK inhibitor, 5-10 mg twice daily. This entry comes from a study of CD8+ T cells in alopecia areata. The source material was CD4+ T cells sorted from blood, sampled around week 53, from a patient treated with tofacitinib. The sequence was collected from a human donor with alopecia areata.

In DNA form, the CDR3 reads TGTGCCAGCGGGTCAGAGATCAGAACAGATACGCAGTATTTT. Protein product: CASGSEIRTDTQYF. The chain joins TRBV6-1 to TRBJ2-3; D is unclear. V was clipped by 8 bases and J by 3 bases, with 15 bases between them. CDR1 and CDR2 (germline): MNHNS, SASEGT. The CDR3 sequence is 14 residues long.